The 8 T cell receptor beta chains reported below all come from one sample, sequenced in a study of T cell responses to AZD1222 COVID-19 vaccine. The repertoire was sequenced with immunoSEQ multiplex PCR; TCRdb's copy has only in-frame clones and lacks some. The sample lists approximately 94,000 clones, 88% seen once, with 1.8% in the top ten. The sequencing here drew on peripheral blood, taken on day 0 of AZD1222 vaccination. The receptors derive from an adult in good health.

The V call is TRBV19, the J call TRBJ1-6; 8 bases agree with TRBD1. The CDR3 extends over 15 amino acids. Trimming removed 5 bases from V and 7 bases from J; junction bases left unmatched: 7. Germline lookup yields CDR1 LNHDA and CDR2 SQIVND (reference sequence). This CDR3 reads CASSPTGQVNSPLHF. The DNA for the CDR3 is TGTGCCAGTAGTCCCACGGGACAGGTGAATTCACCCCTCCACTTT.

For the CDR3, the DNA is TGTGCCACCAGTGATTTTTCCCGGGACAGTCCCTACAATGAGCAGTTCTTC. Translated: CATSDFSRDSPYNEQFF. The chain employs TRBV24-1 and TRBJ2-1, with 7 nucleotides matching TRBD1. V gave up 1 base and J gave up 2 bases; unmatched junction bases: 7. CDR3 length: 17 amino acids. Germline V gene data show CDR1 as KGHDR and CDR2 as SFDVKD.

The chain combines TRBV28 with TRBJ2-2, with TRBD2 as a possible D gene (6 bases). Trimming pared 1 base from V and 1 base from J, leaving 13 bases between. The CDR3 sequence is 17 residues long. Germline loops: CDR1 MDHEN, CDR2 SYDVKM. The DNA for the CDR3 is TGTGCCAGCAGTTTATTTCCCGGGACTTTGAACACCGGGGAGCTGTTTTTT. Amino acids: CASSLFPGTLNTGELFF.

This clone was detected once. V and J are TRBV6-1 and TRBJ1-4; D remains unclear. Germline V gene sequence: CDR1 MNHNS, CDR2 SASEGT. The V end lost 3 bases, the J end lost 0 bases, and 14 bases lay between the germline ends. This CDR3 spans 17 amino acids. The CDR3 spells CASSDLADPATNEKLFF. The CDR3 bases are TGTGCCAGCAGTGATTTGGCGGACCCCGCAACTAATGAAAAACTGTTTTTT.

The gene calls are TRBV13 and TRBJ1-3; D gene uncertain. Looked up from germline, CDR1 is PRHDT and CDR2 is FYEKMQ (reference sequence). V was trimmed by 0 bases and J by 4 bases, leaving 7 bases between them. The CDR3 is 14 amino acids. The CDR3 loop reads CASSLGLGGNTIYF. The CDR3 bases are TGTGCCAGCAGCTTAGGCCTCGGGGGAAACACCATATATTTT.

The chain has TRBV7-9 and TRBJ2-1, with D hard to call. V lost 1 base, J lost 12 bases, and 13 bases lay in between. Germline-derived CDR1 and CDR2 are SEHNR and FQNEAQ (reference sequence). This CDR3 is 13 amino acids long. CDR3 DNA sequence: TGTGCCAGCAGCTTAGGGGCTACACCGGGGCAGTTCTTC. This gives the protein CASSLGATPGQFF.

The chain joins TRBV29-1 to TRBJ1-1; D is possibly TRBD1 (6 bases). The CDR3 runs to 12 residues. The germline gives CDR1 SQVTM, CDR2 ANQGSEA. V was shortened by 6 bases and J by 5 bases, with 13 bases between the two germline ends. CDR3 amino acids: CSVPRGGTEAFF. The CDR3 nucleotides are TGCAGCGTCCCGAGAGGGGGAACTGAAGCTTTCTTT.

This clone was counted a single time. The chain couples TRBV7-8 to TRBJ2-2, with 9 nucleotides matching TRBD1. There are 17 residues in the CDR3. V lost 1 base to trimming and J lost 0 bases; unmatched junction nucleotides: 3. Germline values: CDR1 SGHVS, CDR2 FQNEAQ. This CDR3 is CASSLVRDRANTGELFF. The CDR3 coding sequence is TGTGCCAGCAGCTTAGTCCGGGACAGGGCGAACACCGGGGAGCTGTTTTTT.